Below, 5 T cell receptor beta chains from the same sample are listed, as sequenced in a study of shared clonotypes between healthy human individuals. CD8 cells regarded as naive lacked CD45RO, were positively chosen for CCR7, and omitted terminally differentiated effector memory CD45RA+ cells. Libraries were prepared by immunoSEQ multiplex PCR; TCRdb keeps only in-frame clonotypes and omits some of them. The repertoire holds about 550,000 clones, with roughly 95% as singletons. Input material: naive CD8+ T cells sorted from blood. The source is a woman in her 30s in good health.

The genes are TRBV5-6 and TRBJ2-7; 8 bases align to TRBD1. The CDR3 loop spans 13 amino acids. The V segment lost 4 bases and the J segment 6 bases; nucleotides outside the gene matches: 6. Germline loops: CDR1 SGHDT, CDR2 YYEEEE. CDR3 amino acids: CASSNDRGPEQYF. CDR3 nucleotides: TGTGCCAGCAGCAACGACAGGGGTCCCGAGCAGTACTTC.

The chain employs TRBV5-1 and TRBJ2-7; D possibly corresponds to TRBD1 (5 bases). V was cut by 0 bases and J by 0 bases, with 10 bases left in between. This CDR3 has 15 amino acids. The germline V gene encodes CDR1 SGHRS and CDR2 YFSETQ. The CDR3 protein is CASSLDDSYSYEQYF. In DNA, the CDR3 is TGCGCCAGCAGCTTGGACGACAGCTACTCCTACGAGCAGTACTTC.

The chain joins TRBV6-1 to TRBJ2-7, with 8 positions matching TRBD2. Trimming removed 2 bases from V and 3 bases from J; junction bases left unmatched: 9. Germline values: CDR1 MNHNS, CDR2 SASEGT. The CDR3 has 16 amino acids. CDR3: CASSEPGGPQIYEQYF. The CDR3 DNA reads TGTGCCAGCAGTGAACCGGGAGGGCCCCAAATCTACGAGCAGTACTTC.

This clone has just one count. The chain couples TRBV5-4 to TRBJ1-3, with 8 bases fitting TRBD1. Losses at the gene ends were 4 bases for V and 0 bases for J; bases not matched to a gene: 3. The CDR3 sequence is 15 residues long. Per germline, CDR1 SGHNT and CDR2 YYREEE (reference sequence). CDR3 sequence reads: CASSVTGGSGNTIYF. CDR3 nucleotide sequence: TGTGCCAGCAGCGTTACAGGGGGCTCTGGAAACACCATATATTTT.

V is TRBV28 and J is TRBJ1-2; maybe TRBD1 (5 bases). The CDR3 is 17 amino acids. Between the trimmed V and J ends, which lost 5 bases and 1 base, there was a span of 20 bases. Germline lookup yields CDR1 MDHEN and CDR2 SYDVKM. CDR3 in amino acids: CASSANYFEQDNYGYTF. CDR3 in DNA: TGTGCCAGCAGTGCCAACTACTTCGAACAGGATAACTATGGCTACACCTTC.